This is a list of T cell receptor beta chains from one sample in a study of vaccination and CD4 T cells after COVID-19. TCRdb ran MiXCR on the PCR reads and lists one entry per CDR3 protein. Of about 11,000 distinct CDR3 sequences in the sample, 64% were seen once. These receptors have no known antigen. Sequencing used CD4+ T cells from blood, cultured in vitro. The receptors here all came from a human donor who had recovered from COVID-19. The conserved cysteine and the conserved F or W are not part of the CDR3 here. D genes are given only for firm matches.

v_call,d_call,cdr3_aa
TRBV29-1,-,SVAEGWETQY
TRBV5-1,-,ASWSPGTDTQY
TRBV28,TRBD1,ASSSGTGSYEQY
TRBV2,TRBD1,ASSDIGTGLRFGYGYT
TRBV7-2,TRBD1,ASSLDRVYAEAF
TRBV3-1,TRBD2,ASSQAAGGQETQY
TRBV10-1,TRBD1,ASSESPTTGYEREQF
TRBV6-1,TRBD1,ASTKVTGGKVDNEQF
TRBV6-2/TRBV6-3,-,ASSYSSQPQH
TRBV12-5,TRBD1,ASGLPGQGDEQY
TRBV7-2,TRBD1,ASSVTGASRDTQY
TRBV6-1,-,ASRHRSPSTEAF